The entry below describes one T cell receptor beta chain. About 30,000 T cell genomes, or about 200 ng DNA, went into the sorted-subset replicate PCRs. Measured with immunoSEQ multiplex PCR; TCRdb has only the in-frame clones, and not every one. The sample consists of approximately 1.5 million clones, around 98.5% of them appearing once. This entry belongs to a study of shared clonotypes between healthy human individuals. Sequencing was done on a sample of naive CD4+ T cells sorted from blood. The subset: CD45RA+ positively selected. This receptor was taken from a man younger than 45 in good health.

In DNA, the CDR3 is TGCGCCAGCAGCCAACGACACCCAATCGACTACAATGAGCAGTTCTTC. Encoded protein: CASSQRHPIDYNEQFF. The chain recombines TRBV4-1 with TRBJ2-1; D is unclear. CDR1 MGHRA and CDR2 YSYEKL come from the germline V gene. V gave up 2 bases and J gave up 3 bases, with 14 bases separating them. The CDR3 totals 16 residues.